One T cell receptor (beta chain) is described in this entry. Its antigen is unidentified. Per the germline V gene, CDR1 is MNHEY and CDR2 is SVGAGI. The CDR3 extends over 14 amino acids. V was shortened by 11 bases and J by 5 bases, with 19 bases between the two germline ends. These data are taken from a study of blood T cells in healthy people across ages. Each donor had roughly 10 milliliters of peripheral blood drawn. PBMCs were isolated at a quantity of at least 7 million per sample. The study's findings and limits: The authors considered diversity estimates from one million T cells to be underestimates.

Primers used in a second PCR of roughly 6 to 11 cycles were a sample-barcoded 5' primer and a J-beta primer mix. Tagging of each cDNA molecule was performed by a template-switch adaptor with 12 random nucleotides. MiXCR was run by TCRdb on the 5' RACE reads, yielding one entry per CDR3 protein. The sample contains approximately 850,000 distinct CDR3 sequences, 55% to 75% of which appear only once. This receptor was identified in a man aged 30 to 39 in good health. V and J are TRBV6-5 and TRBJ2-4; no clear D gene. Sequenced: blood. This chain's CDR3 is CASKLQAGQNIQYF. CDR3 DNA: TGTGCCTCAAAGCTCCAGGCCGGCCAAAACATTCAGTACTTC.